The present T cell receptor (beta chain) was sequenced within a study of blood T cell repertoires in COVID-19. Across the study: COVID-19 samples from acute and convalescent phases originated in the United States, Italy and Spain.

V was clipped by 0 bases and J by 2 bases; unmatched bases: 11. CDR1 is GTSNPN and CDR2 is SVGIG in the germline V gene (reference sequence). The CDR3 length is 20 residues. Assay used: immunoSEQ multiplex PCR; TCRdb lists only in-frame clones, some missing. The sample holds some 120,000 clones, 85% seen once. The chain is built from TRBV30 and TRBJ2-3; 16 bases line up with TRBD2. Sequencing was done on a sample of peripheral blood. The clonotype was recovered from a man between 60 and 70 years old with acute or convalescent COVID-19. In DNA form, the CDR3 reads TGTGCCTGGAGTGTACCGGGGACTAGCGGGAGGGCGAGGAACACAGATACGCAGTATTTT. Translation gives CAWSVPGTSGRARNTDTQYF. The full variable domain, in which reference TRBV30 and TRBJ2-3 provide the parts outside the CDR3, is SQTIHQWPATLVQPVGSPLSLECTVEGTSNPNLYWYRQAAGRGLQLLFYSVGIGQISSEVPQNLSASRPQDRQFILSSKKLLLSDSGFYLCAWSVPGTSGRARNTDTQYFGPGTRLTVL.